The subject of this entry is one T cell receptor (beta chain). The sample is drawn from a study of technical replicates of blood from a few donors. The CDR3 is 15 residues long. V was cut by 8 bases and J by 1 base, with 15 bases left in between. CDR1 and CDR2 (germline): SNHLY, FYNNEI. Sequencing used immunoSEQ multiplex PCR; TCRdb keeps in-frame clones, though not all of them. The table has tens of thousands of clones, 92% seen once; the top ten hold more than 3.5%. This TCR came from a human donor in good health. Some clones in this sample may be carry-over from other donors' samples. This chain connects TRBV2 to TRBJ2-1; D may be TRBD2 (6 bases). Sequencing input: PBMCs. CDR3 nucleotide sequence: TGTGCCAGCGGGTGGCGGGACCCTTCCTACAATGAGCAGTTCTTC. It is translated as CASGWRDPSYNEQFF.